The clone carrying this T cell receptor beta chain was picked up many times. Specified time point: newly diagnosed GD, antithyroid drugs for less than 3 months. The TCR library was made from RNA extracted from PBMCs. This record belongs to a study of regulatory T cells in long-lasting Graves disease. TCR beta libraries were built with iRepertoire HTBI primers and Arm-PCR of CDR3 regions. TCRdb called the multiplex PCR reads again in MiXCR, with one record for every CDR3 protein. The sample consists of hundreds of thousands of distinct CDR3 sequences, about a sixth of them appearing once. This same sample was also part of a study on T cells in Graves' hyperthyroidism and ophthalmopathy. That paper states: Any patient presenting with uncontrolled infection, other autoimmune disease, pregnancy or lactation was left out. Carried out on the TCR CDR3, a first-round RT-PCR used the HTBI primer set. Clonotypes that were expanded in thyroid above 0.001 mostly appeared in blood too.

This clonotype originated in a woman in her twenties or thirties with Graves disease. Material: peripheral blood mononuclear cells (PBMCs), obtained at new diagnosis, from a patient treated with antithyroid drugs.

Written as DNA, the CDR3 is TGTGCCAGCAGTAGGTCATGGCGCAACACCGGGGAGCTGTTTTTT. It codes for CASSRSWRNTGELFF. The rearrangement joins TRBV28 to TRBJ2-2; D not resolved. Germline V gene lookup returns CDR1 MDHEN and CDR2 SYDVKM. Trimming took 5 bases from V and 2 from J, leaving 12 bases between them. This CDR3 has 15 amino acids.